Presented here are 23 T cell receptor beta chains from one specimen sequenced in a study of OX40 agonist ivuxolimab in advanced cancers. Clones were sequenced by immunoSEQ multiplex PCR, and TCRdb holds only the in-frame ones, with some missing. Among almost 70,000 clones, roughly nine tenths were seen once, and the ten largest hold 4%. This specimen was CD4+ or CD8+ T cells sorted from blood, taken in a trial of the OX40 agonist ivuxolimab. Source of these receptors: an adult with an advanced solid tumor such as melanoma, head and neck, liver or kidney cancer.

The chain joins TRBV18 to TRBJ1-1; D possibly corresponds to TRBD1 (6 bases). V lost 5 bases and J lost 7, with 8 bases in between. CDR3 length: 11 amino acids. The V gene's germline CDR1 is KGHSH and CDR2 LQKENI. The CDR3 sequence is CASSVQGEAFF. The CDR3 DNA reads as TGTGCCAGCTCAGTACAGGGTGAAGCTTTCTTT.

V and J are TRBV19 and TRBJ1-1, with a possible D match to TRBD1 (6 bases). This CDR3 comprises 16 residues. The V gene's germline CDR1 is LNHDA and CDR2 SQIVND (reference sequence). V was cut by 5 bases and J by 8 bases, with 24 bases left in between. CDR3 in amino acids: CASSLLSDRPLREAFF. In DNA, the CDR3 is TGTGCCAGTAGTCTTTTATCGGACAGACCTTTACGGGAAGCTTTCTTT.

This clone was picked up a small number of times. This sequence joins TRBV5-6 and TRBJ2-3; 8 bases are shared with TRBD2. Unmatched junction bases numbered 7, after V lost 0 bases and J lost 4 bases. The CDR3 spans 16 residues. CDR1 is SGHDT, CDR2 YYEEEE, per germline. Here the CDR3 reads CASSLVAGGLSDTQYF. In DNA form, the CDR3 reads TGTGCCAGCAGCTTGGTTGCGGGAGGCTTGTCAGATACGCAGTATTTT.

V usage is TRBV30 and J usage is TRBJ1-2, with 12 positions matching TRBD1. In germline, CDR1 is GTSNPN, CDR2 SVGIG (reference sequence). CDR3 length: 13 residues. Unmatched junction bases numbered 4, after V lost 3 bases and J lost 8 bases. CDR3 sequence: CAWRGQGAGGYTF. CDR3 DNA sequence: TGTGCCTGGAGGGGACAGGGGGCAGGGGGCTACACCTTC.

J is TRBJ1-4 and V is TRBV4-2; D is ambiguous. The CDR3 is 14 residues long. Trimming took off 0 bases at V and 10 bases at J, with 12 bases between the two ends. Looked up from germline, CDR1 is LGHNA and CDR2 is YNFKEQ. CDR3 coding DNA: TGTGCCAGCAGCCAAGATCGGTTTTCAGGAAAACTGTTTTTT. Amino acid sequence: CASSQDRFSGKLFF.

The table lists this clone with a count of one. The chain couples TRBV7-8 to TRBJ1-5; 9 bases match TRBD1. Germline CDR1 SGHVS, CDR2 FQNEAQ. Trimming at V came to 1 base and at J to 4 bases, leaving 2 bases not matched to a gene. The CDR3 has 15 residues. For the CDR3, the DNA is TGTGCCAGCAGCTTAGTTGGGACAGGGAATCAGCCCCAGCATTTT. Translating gives CASSLVGTGNQPQHF.

V and J are TRBV10-3 and TRBJ2-1; 9 positions agree with TRBD2. The germline gives CDR1 ENHRY, CDR2 SYGVKD. The CDR3 is made up of 19 amino acids. Trimming took 1 base from V and 5 from J; bases not matched to a gene: 15. CDR3 region: CAISEFTDRTSVRHNEQFF. CDR3 nucleotides: TGTGCCATCAGTGAGTTCACCGACCGGACTAGCGTGAGGCACAATGAGCAGTTCTTC.

The chain recombines TRBV28 with TRBJ2-4; 7 bases are a match to TRBD2. Germline-derived CDR1 and CDR2 are MDHEN and SYDVKM. The CDR3 is 15 residues long. The ends lost 6 bases at V and 1 base at J; junction bases unmatched: 6. In DNA, the CDR3 is TGTGCCAGCAGGCCGGGGGGTTTGGCCAAAAACATTCAGTACTTC. Its translation is CASRPGGLAKNIQYF.

The chain employs TRBV10-1 and TRBJ2-7; weak D call: TRBD1 (7 bases). Looked up from germline, CDR1 is WNHNN and CDR2 is SYGVQD (reference sequence). The CDR3 spans 13 residues. The ends were cut back, 4 bases at V and 1 base at J, with 8 bases in the middle. CDR3 coding DNA: TGCGCCAGCAGTGCAGGGGGGTCCTACGAGCAGTACTTC. It specifies CASSAGGSYEQYF.

The V and J genes are TRBV15 and TRBJ2-7, with D possibly matching TRBD2 (5 bases). Trimming removed 3 bases from V and 0 bases from J, with 12 bases in between. CDR1 is LNHNV, CDR2 YYDKDF, per germline (reference sequence). The CDR3 is 15 residues long. The CDR3: CATSSSGISSYEQYF. Written as DNA, the CDR3 is TGTGCCACCAGCAGTTCCGGGATAAGCTCCTACGAGCAGTACTTC.

V usage is TRBV30 and J usage is TRBJ1-2; 9 bases agree with TRBD1. This CDR3 comprises 13 residues. The V and J ends lost 3 bases and 8 bases, in that order; junction bases with no gene match: 7. Per the germline V gene, CDR1 is GTSNPN and CDR2 is SVGIG (reference sequence). This CDR3 reads CAWSATGGSGYTF. Here the CDR3 DNA reads TGTGCCTGGAGCGCGACAGGGGGTTCCGGCTACACCTTC.

The gene calls are TRBV5-5 and TRBJ2-3; D gene ambiguous. Germline V gene data show CDR1 as SGHKS and CDR2 as YYEKEE (reference sequence). The CDR3 covers 15 residues. V was cut by 0 bases and J by 0 bases, with 8 bases left in between. CDR3 amino acids: CASSLELTSTDTQYF. The CDR3, as DNA: TGTGCCAGCAGCTTGGAGCTGACTAGCACAGATACGCAGTATTTT.

This rearrangement joins TRBV5-1 to TRBJ1-2, with no clear D. The CDR3 is 13 residues long. The V end lost 1 base, the J end lost 4 bases, and 8 bases lay between the germline ends. CDR1 SGHRS and CDR2 YFSETQ come from the germline V gene. CDR3 region: CASSLQDSYGYTF. The CDR3 coding sequence is TGCGCCAGCAGCTTGCAAGACTCCTATGGCTACACCTTC.

DNA for the CDR3: TGCGCCAGCAGCTTGGATATGGGAACCTACGAGCAGTACTTC. This encodes CASSLDMGTYEQYF. The chain links TRBV5-1 to TRBJ2-7, with D unclear. Trimming left V 0 bases short and J 2 bases short, with 9 bases between. Germline CDR1 reads SGHRS; CDR2 reads YFSETQ. The CDR3 is made up of 14 amino acids.

The J gene is TRBJ1-1, the V gene TRBV7-3, with a possible D match to TRBD1 (5 bases). The V gene lost 3 bases and the J gene lost 6 bases, with 11 bases spanning the gap. Germline V CDR1 and CDR2: SGHTA, FQGTGA. CDR3 length equals 13 residues. The CDR3 DNA reads as TGTGCCAGCAGCTTGCGGGCAGGGTCTGAAGCTTTCTTT. This encodes CASSLRAGSEAFF.

The chain carries TRBV5-4 and TRBJ1-2, with D tentatively TRBD1 (6 bases). The V gene lost 4 bases and the J gene lost 4 bases, with 17 bases spanning the gap. This CDR3 contains 15 residues. Germline V CDR1 and CDR2: SGHNT, YYREEE (reference sequence). CDR3 DNA sequence: TGTGCCAGCAGCCCAGGCGGCAGGGGCGGCTATGGCTACACCTTC. Translated: CASSPGGRGGYGYTF.

The rearrangement joins TRBV7-2 to TRBJ1-1; D may be TRBD1 (6 bases). Per the germline V gene, CDR1 is SGHTA and CDR2 is FQGNSA. CDR3 size: 15 residues. Deletions cut 5 bases from V and 0 bases from J, with 13 bases between. CDR3 sequence (DNA): TGTGCCAGCAGCCCAGGGGCAGGGATGAACACTGAAGCTTTCTTT. Encoded protein: CASSPGAGMNTEAFF.

The CDR3 bases are TGTGCCAGCAGCTTGTACAGGGCGAATCAGCCCCAGCATTTT. Its protein is CASSLYRANQPQHF. This rearrangement joins TRBV7-8 to TRBJ1-5; D may be TRBD1 (6 bases). The CDR3 runs 14 residues. Germline V gene sequence: CDR1 SGHVS, CDR2 FQNEAQ. The V end was cut by 3 bases, the J end by 4 bases, with 10 bases between.

V is TRBV28 and J is TRBJ2-3; 9 bases align to TRBD2. The CDR3 has 19 amino acids. J was trimmed by 7 bases and V by 2 bases; bases with no gene match: 19. Looked up from germline, CDR1 is MDHEN and CDR2 is SYDVKM. The CDR3 loop reads CASSLRALSGSGWANTQYF. Here the CDR3 DNA reads TGTGCCAGCAGTTTAAGGGCCCTTAGCGGGAGTGGATGGGCAAATACGCAGTATTTT.

V gene TRBV6-5 combines with J gene TRBJ2-3; the D gene could be TRBD1 or TRBD2 (5 bases each). CDR1 is MNHEY, CDR2 SVGAGI, per germline. The CDR3 runs 15 residues. V lost 6 bases and J lost 8, with 21 bases in between. CDR3 coding DNA: TGTGCCAGCAGCCCCGTGCGGGCTCCTCAGGGTACGCAGTATTTT. Translating gives CASSPVRAPQGTQYF.

The J gene is TRBJ2-5, the V gene TRBV10-3; 7 bases map to TRBD1. The CDR3 has 16 amino acids. CDR1 ENHRY and CDR2 SYGVKD come from the germline V gene. The V gene end was trimmed by 9 bases and the J gene end by 2 bases; junction bases not matched to a gene: 15. CDR3 DNA: TGTGCCATTTCCACCCCCGACAGGGCGCCACAAGAGACCCAGTACTTC. This encodes CAISTPDRAPQETQYF.

The chain carries TRBV27 and TRBJ2-5; 7 bases align to TRBD1. V was pared by 5 bases and J by 5 bases, with 5 bases of the junction left unmatched. This CDR3 contains 13 residues. Germline CDR1 reads MNHEY; CDR2 reads SMNVEV (reference sequence). The CDR3 region is CASSPSRGETQYF. The CDR3 DNA is TGTGCCAGCAGTCCGAGCAGGGGGGAGACCCAGTACTTC.

This chain joins TRBV18 and TRBJ2-1; 7 bases match TRBD1. The CDR3 has 15 amino acids. Germline CDR1 reads KGHSH; CDR2 reads LQKENI. V shed 1 base, J shed 5 bases, and the junction held 5 bases outside the gene matches. In DNA form, the CDR3 reads TGTGCCAGCTCACCACGACAGGGTGGTGACAATGAGCAGTTCTTC. Protein: CASSPRQGGDNEQFF. Supplemented by reference TRBV18 and TRBJ2-1, the full variable domain reads NAGVMQNPRHLVRRRGQEARLRCSPMKGHSHVYWYRQLPEEGLKFMVYLQKENIIDESGMPKERFSAEFPKEGPSILRIQQVVRGDSAAYFCASSPRQGGDNEQFFGPGTRLTVL.